The 17 T cell receptor beta chains below come from one sample, sequenced in a study of CD8 T cells in ankylosing spondylitis. TCRdb re-derived calls from the 5' RACE reads in MiXCR, one entry per CDR3 protein. The sample includes tens of thousands of distinct CDR3 sequences, 25% to 35% of them seen just once. Sequences were obtained from blood, either unsorted or a sorted T cell fraction (not recorded which). Receptors were obtained from a male donor with ankylosing spondylitis or in good health (not recorded which).

The table lists this clonotype with many counts. CDR3: CASRDSRTANTGELFF. The CDR3 DNA sequence: TGCGCCAGCAGAGATTCCCGGACGGCTAACACCGGGGAGCTGTTTTTT. The chain is built from TRBV5-1 and TRBJ2-2; D call uncertain. Germline loops: CDR1 SGHRS, CDR2 YFSETQ. Trimming cost V 5 bases and J 2 bases, with 16 bases left between them. This CDR3 is built from 16 residues.

This clonotype was picked up many times. The chain carries TRBV25-1 and TRBJ2-3; the match to TRBD2 covers 9 bases. V lost 4 bases to trimming and J lost 5 bases; unmatched junction nucleotides: 4. The CDR3 covers 14 residues. The germline V gene encodes CDR1 MGHDK and CDR2 SYGVNS. The CDR3 DNA reads TGTGCCAGCAGTGGTATAGCGGGGGAAGATACGCAGTATTTT. Its protein product is CASSGIAGEDTQYF. The entire variable domain, with the rest obtained from reference TRBV25-1 and TRBJ2-3, is as follows: EADIYQTPRYLVIGTGKKITLECSQTMGHDKMYWYQQDPGMELHLIHYSYGVNSTEKGDLSSESTVSRIRTEHFPLTLESARPSHTSQYLCASSGIAGEDTQYFGPGTRLTVL.

The chain links TRBV18 to TRBJ1-1; no firm D call. The CDR3 runs to 13 residues. CDR1 is KGHSH and CDR2 is LQKENI in the germline V gene. The V end was cut by 6 bases, the J end by 1 base, with 9 bases between. The CDR3 spells CASSPGSNTEAFF. DNA of the CDR3: TGTGCCAGCTCTCCGGGGTCGAACACTGAAGCTTTCTTT.

This clonotype was picked up many times. The chain recombines TRBV5-1 with TRBJ2-7; 7 bases align to TRBD2. The junction had 11 bases not matched to a gene; V was cut back by 0 bases and J by 5 bases. The CDR3 is 16 amino acids. Germline V gene sequence: CDR1 SGHRS, CDR2 YFSETQ. Written as DNA, the CDR3 is TGCGCCAGCAGCTTGGTTATAGGAGCGGGACTCAACGAGCAGTACTTC. Amino acids: CASSLVIGAGLNEQYF.

Only a few counts were recorded for this clonotype. The rearrangement joins TRBV6-5 to TRBJ2-1; D gene uncertain. Germline lookup yields CDR1 MNHEY and CDR2 SVGAGI. V was cut by 4 bases and J by 1 base, with 11 bases left in between. The CDR3 spans 15 residues. The DNA for the CDR3 is TGTGCCAGCAGTTCCGGGCATCGTTCCTACAATGAGCAGTTCTTC. It yields the protein CASSSGHRSYNEQFF.

V and J are TRBV5-1 and TRBJ2-5; TRBD1 matches at 8 bases. V shed 3 bases, J shed 1 base, and the junction held 11 bases outside the gene matches. CDR1 and CDR2 (germline): SGHRS, YFSETQ. The CDR3 has 17 amino acids. CDR3 loop: CASSSTFRGHLQETQYF. The CDR3 region has the DNA TGCGCCAGCAGCTCTACTTTCAGGGGGCACCTCCAAGAGACCCAGTACTTC.

Notes on this clonotype: The germline gene is not matched at one end of the junction; a read error may be the cause. This sequence joins TRBV5-6 and TRBJ1-1; 11 nucleotides line up with TRBD1. The CDR3 is 16 amino acids. Germline lookup yields CDR1 SGHDT and CDR2 YYEEEE. CDR3 DNA sequence: TGTGCCAGCAGCTTGGCGTGGCTGGGACAGGGGGGCGAAGTTTTCTTT. Translated, it gives CASSLAWLGQGGEVFF. Together with reference TRBV5-6 and TRBJ1-1, the CDR3 gives the full variable domain: DAGVTQSPTHLIKTRGQQVTLRCSPKSGHDTVSWYQQALGQGPQFIFQYYEEEERQRGNFPDRFSGHQFPNYSSELNVNALLLGDSALYLCASSLAWLGQGGEVFFGQGTRLTVV.

The chain joins TRBV6-4 to TRBJ2-1, with 8 bases that match TRBD2. This CDR3 has 14 amino acids. V gave up 7 bases and J gave up 2 bases; unmatched junction bases: 4. Germline CDR1 reads MRHNA; CDR2 reads SNTAGT. CDR3 region: CASTLAGTYNEQFF. In nucleotides, the CDR3 is TGTGCCAGCACCCTAGCGGGCACCTACAATGAGCAGTTCTTC.

This clonotype occurred a few times. The chain links TRBV20-1 to TRBJ1-1, with D perhaps TRBD1 (5 bases). CDR1 DFQATT and CDR2 SNEGSKA come from the germline V gene (reference sequence). The germline V and J ends were trimmed by 5 bases and 4 bases, with 14 bases remaining between them. CDR3 length: 13 residues. The CDR3 sequence is CSARVLGGTEAFF. The DNA of the CDR3 is TGCAGTGCTCGCGTACTCGGGGGCACTGAAGCTTTCTTT.

J is TRBJ2-1 and V is TRBV27; D is uncertain. CDR3 length: 14 amino acids. Germline CDR1 is MNHEY and CDR2 is SMNVEV (reference sequence). Trimming cost V 6 bases and J 9 bases, with 18 bases left between them. CDR3 in amino acids: CASSYQAEAREQFF. The DNA of the CDR3 is TGTGCCAGCAGCTATCAGGCGGAAGCGCGTGAGCAGTTCTTC.

This clonotype has a handful of counts. The genes are TRBV20-1 and TRBJ1-3; weak D call: TRBD1 (5 bases). Trimming took 4 bases from V and 9 from J, leaving 22 bases between them. The CDR3 covers 15 residues. CDR1 and CDR2 (germline): DFQATT, SNEGSKA (reference sequence). CDR3 in amino acids: CSATPSLGTPGTIYF. The CDR3, as DNA: TGCAGTGCTACCCCCTCGTTAGGGACCCCCGGCACCATATATTTT.

In its sample, this clonotype was seen once. The gene calls are TRBV12-2 and TRBJ2-3; the table gives TRBD2 as D, unverified against the DNA. TRBV12-2 corresponds to a pseudogene. The CDR3 sequence is 15 residues long. The CDR3 DNA is TGTGCAAGTCCCCGGTTTAGCGGTGATGCAGATACGCAGTATTTT. It translates to CASPRFSGDADTQYF.

The chain has TRBV20-1 and TRBJ2-5, with a possible D match to TRBD2 (6 bases). Per germline, CDR1 DFQATT and CDR2 SNEGSKA (reference sequence). V was cut by 5 bases and J by 5 bases, with 21 bases left in between. The CDR3 contains 15 residues. The DNA of the CDR3 is TGCAGTGCTTCCCCCTCCTCGACTAGAGGGGAGACCCAGTACTTC. Its protein product is CSASPSSTRGETQYF.

This clonotype was detected a few times. This chain uses TRBV20-1 with TRBJ1-2; weak D call: TRBD1 (5 bases). V was trimmed by 3 bases and J by 8 bases, leaving 19 bases between them. Germline V gene data show CDR1 as DFQATT and CDR2 as SNEGSKA (reference sequence). The CDR3 spans 14 residues. The DNA for the CDR3 is TGCAGTGCTAGTCGCAACGTCGGGGCCGACGGCTACACCTTC. The encoded protein is CSASRNVGADGYTF.

In this sample, this clonotype turned up many times. The CDR3 loop reads CASAAGQPNQPQHF. CDR3 nucleotides: TGTGCCAGCGCCGCGGGCCAGCCCAATCAGCCCCAGCATTTT. The V gene is TRBV7-2, the J gene TRBJ1-5; D gene ambiguous. Germline CDR1 SGHTA, CDR2 FQGNSA. V dropped 8 bases and J dropped 3 bases, with 14 bases sitting between them. The CDR3 has 14 amino acids.

This chain connects TRBV11-2 to TRBJ2-1, with 7 nucleotides matching TRBD2. Germline CDR1 is SGHAT and CDR2 is FQNNGV. This CDR3 spans 18 amino acids. J was trimmed by 1 base and V by 5 bases; bases with no gene match: 14. DNA for the CDR3: TGTGCCAGCAGCACACGCTCTAGGCGGGAGTTATCCTACAATGAGCAGTTCTTC. Translated: CASSTRSRRELSYNEQFF.

The rearrangement joins TRBV12-3 or TRBV12-4 to TRBJ2-7; no clear D gene. The CDR3 is 12 residues long. V was cut by 5 bases and J by 1 base, with 6 bases left in between. The CDR3 DNA is TGTGCCAGCAGTCCCCAATCCTACGAGCAGTACTTC. This sequence encodes CASSPQSYEQYF.